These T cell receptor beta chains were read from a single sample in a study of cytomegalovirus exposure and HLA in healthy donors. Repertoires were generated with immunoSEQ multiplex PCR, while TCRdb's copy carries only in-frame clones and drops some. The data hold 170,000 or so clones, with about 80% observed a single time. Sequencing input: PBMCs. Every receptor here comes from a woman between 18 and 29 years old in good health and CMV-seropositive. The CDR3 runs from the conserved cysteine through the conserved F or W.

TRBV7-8,CASSLGPAGVKETQYF
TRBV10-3,CAISIADRGNQPQHF
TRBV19,CASRTQGNTEAFF
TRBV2,CASRSDREGRDYGYTF
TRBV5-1,CASSLVKGGGSYEQYF
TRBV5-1,CASSLPGTGIMNTEAFF
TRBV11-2,CASRPRGFMAFF
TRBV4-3,CASSQNRISSYNSPLHF
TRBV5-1,CASSPRQGEAYEQYF
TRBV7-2,CASSIRQSPGNTIYF
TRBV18,CASSRDRGYGYTF
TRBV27,CASSSQGRGEQYF
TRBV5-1,CASSSLGQGNEKLFF
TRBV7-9,CASSSIQGIAGYTF
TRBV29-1,CSVEGRGGEKLFF
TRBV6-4,CASGGRENTEAFF
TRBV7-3,CASSGAARGTGELFF
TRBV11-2,CASSPGGDIQYF
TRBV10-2,CASIKGGAYEQYF
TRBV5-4,CAPGADGTGELFF
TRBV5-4,CASRGEGGLAEQYF
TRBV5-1,CASSLALAGGPTGELFF
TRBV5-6,CASSLAGGGYTF
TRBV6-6,CASRVTEGAFF
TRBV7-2,CASSLGLEQYF
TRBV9,CASSETPKETQYF
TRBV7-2,CASSLQGSAGYTF
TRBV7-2,CASSPDHLAGGPAEQFF
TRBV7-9,CASSLVAGGMNQPQHF
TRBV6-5,CASSYQGSSTEAFF
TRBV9,CASSVEGTGYYTF
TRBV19,CASSIQRMNTEAFF
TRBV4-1,CASRLHRENEKLFF
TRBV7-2,CASSTLAGVRETQYF
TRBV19,CASSQSTDTQYF
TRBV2,CASRYTGAGYTF
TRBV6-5,CASRQGSLEQYF
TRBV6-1,CATDKPNSPYGYTF
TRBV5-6,CASSRGQGYEKLFF
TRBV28,CASSSSGGKETQYF
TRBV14,CASSRTSRSTGEQFF
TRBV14,CASSQVSGGRETQYF